Presented here are 30 T cell receptor beta chains from one specimen sequenced in a study of T cells in Graves' hyperthyroidism and ophthalmopathy. Template material for amplifying TCR beta CDR3 regions consisted of RNA transcripts. Primed by the HTBI set, a first-round RT-PCR was run on the TCR CDR3. Using its own MiXCR run on the multiplex PCR reads, TCRdb lists one record per CDR3 protein. This table has over 300,000 distinct CDR3 sequences, approximately 15% appearing once. The sequenced material came from blood. These receptors were obtained from a woman aged 55-70 years with Graves' hyperthyroidism.

This clonotype was observed a handful of times. The chain combines TRBV28 with TRBJ2-1; 10 nucleotides line up with TRBD2. The germline V gene encodes CDR1 MDHEN and CDR2 SYDVKM. The ends lost 4 bases at V and 2 bases at J; junction bases unmatched: 5. The CDR3 runs to 16 residues. In nucleotides, the CDR3 is TGTGCCAGCAGTTCTAGCGGGAGTGAGGCCTACAATGAGCAGTTCTTC. This codes for CASSSSGSEAYNEQFF. Filled out from reference TRBV28 and TRBJ2-1, the complete variable domain reads DVKVTQSSRYLVKRTGEKVFLECVQDMDHENMFWYRQDPGLGLRLIYFSYDVKMKEKGDIPEGYSVSREKKERFSLILESASTNQTSMYLCASSSSGSEAYNEQFFGPGTRLTVL.

This clonotype was seen a few times. V and J are TRBV20-1 and TRBJ1-2; the match to TRBD1 covers 7 bases. V shed 5 bases and J 2 bases; nucleotides not matched to a gene: 2. The germline V gene has CDR1 DFQATT and CDR2 SNEGSKA (reference sequence). The CDR3 has 12 residues. The CDR3 reads CSAATGNYGYTF. In DNA, the CDR3 is TGCAGTGCTGCGACAGGGAACTATGGCTACACCTTC.

The rearrangement joins TRBV19 to TRBJ1-2; D uncertain. V was pared by 1 base and J by 4 bases, with 10 bases between. In germline, CDR1 is LNHDA, CDR2 SQIVND (reference sequence). The CDR3 extends over 14 amino acids. CDR3 sequence reads: CASSIVSGGYGYTF. The CDR3 region has the DNA TGTGCCAGTAGTATAGTTTCAGGTGGCTATGGCTACACCTTC.

This clonotype was seen repeatedly, ten times or more. This chain connects TRBV12-3 or TRBV12-4 to TRBJ2-1, with D perhaps being TRBD1 or TRBD2 (6 bases each). This CDR3 is 16 amino acids long. Trimming took off 6 bases at V and 7 bases at J, with 22 bases between the two ends. CDR3 protein: CASSSRRGPGLNEQFF. The CDR3 bases are TGTGCCAGCAGCTCACGACGGGGGCCAGGGCTTAATGAGCAGTTCTTC.

Details on this clonotype: A read error is possible here, since a much larger clone lies one base away. The chain carries TRBV5-1 and TRBJ2-1, with a weak D call TRBD2 (6 bases). Matching the DNA end better, TRBJ2-7 makes the J call doubtful. CDR1 is SGHRS, CDR2 YFSETQ, per germline. This CDR3 is built from 15 residues. CDR3 protein: CASSLATGSGNEQYF. CDR3 in DNA: TGCGCCAGCAGCTTGGCTACCGGGAGCGGCAATGAGCAGTACTTC.

Many counts were recorded for this clonotype. J is TRBJ1-1 and V is TRBV29-1; the D is unclear. CDR1 and CDR2 from the germline V gene are SQVTM and ANQGSEA. Deletions cut 5 bases from V and 7 bases from J, with 8 bases between. The CDR3 consists of 10 residues. The CDR3 protein is CSVLVNEAFF. The CDR3 DNA sequence: TGCAGCGTTCTAGTTAATGAAGCTTTCTTT.

This clonotype has at least ten counts. The rearrangement links TRBV7-2 to TRBJ1-4; 8 nucleotides line up with TRBD1. CDR1 SGHTA and CDR2 FQGNSA come from the germline V gene. CDR3 length: 15 residues. V trimming: 5 bases; J trimming: 1 base; junction bases outside the gene matches: 3. The CDR3 sequence is CASSRTGRTNEKLFF. CDR3 sequence (DNA): TGTGCCAGCAGCCGGACAGGGCGAACTAATGAAAAACTGTTTTTT.

Regarding this clonotype: A clone one base away is much larger, so this may be a read error. The chain joins TRBV28 to TRBJ1-4, with TRBD1 identical over 7 bases. CDR3 size: 16 residues. CDR1 and CDR2 from the germline V gene are MDHEN and SYDVKM. CDR3: CASRPSGTVRNEELFF. The CDR3 coding sequence is TGTGCCAGCAGACCCAGCGGGACAGTCCGAAATGAAGAACTGTTTTTT.

This chain connects TRBV4-2 to TRBJ2-7; D may be TRBD2 (7 bases). CDR3 length: 14 amino acids. The germline CDR1 and CDR2 sequences are LGHNA and YNFKEQ. With 4 bases removed from V and 6 bases from J, the gap between germline ends came to 16 bases. In DNA form, the CDR3 reads TGTGCCAGCAGCCCCGAGGGGGGGAGGGGCGAGCAGTACTTC. Translating gives CASSPEGGRGEQYF.

This clonotype was counted ten times or more. J is TRBJ1-2 and V is TRBV29-1; 7 bases map to TRBD1. Trimming cost V 7 bases and J 0 bases; bases outside gene matches: 17. Germline values: CDR1 SQVTM, CDR2 ANQGSEA. This CDR3 is built from 17 residues. CDR3: CSATRPGQINSNYGYTF. The CDR3 DNA reads TGCAGCGCCACACGGCCGGGACAGATAAACTCTAACTATGGCTACACCTTC.

CDR3 nucleotide sequence: TGTGCCAGCAGTCCCCCCCTAGCGGGAGGGCCGGGAACAGATACGCAGTATTTT. Its protein is CASSPPLAGGPGTDTQYF. The V gene is TRBV12-3 or TRBV12-4, the J gene TRBJ2-3; 12 bases match TRBD2. Losses at the gene ends were 5 bases for V and 3 bases for J; bases not matched to a gene: 12. This CDR3 is built from 18 residues.

This clonotype has a count of ten or more. This rearrangement joins TRBV27 to TRBJ1-5; D is unclear. The CDR3 consists of 15 residues. V was cut by 5 bases and J by 3 bases, with 14 bases left in between. Germline V CDR1 and CDR2: MNHEY, SMNVEV (reference sequence). DNA for the CDR3: TGTGCCAGCAGTATCACAGCCTTGGACAATCAGCCCCAGCATTTT. Protein: CASSITALDNQPQHF.

The chain joins TRBV12-3 or TRBV12-4 to TRBJ2-7; either TRBD1 or TRBD2 may fit D (5 bases each). This CDR3 comprises 13 residues. Trimming removed 0 bases from V and 6 bases from J, with 9 bases in between. The CDR3 sequence: CASSLAGVIEQYF. CDR3 bases: TGTGCCAGCAGTTTAGCGGGGGTCATCGAGCAGTACTTC.

The V gene is TRBV3-1, the J gene TRBJ2-1; possible D gene TRBD2, 5 bases. Germline CDR1 and CDR2: LGHDT and YNNKEL (reference sequence). V lost 4 bases and J lost 5, with 9 bases in between. The CDR3 covers 13 residues. In DNA, the CDR3 is TGTGCCAGCAGCCCAACACTAGACAATGAGCAGTTCTTC. Translated: CASSPTLDNEQFF.

This clonotype has at least ten counts. The genes are TRBV5-1 and TRBJ1-2; D is unclear. The V gene's germline CDR1 is SGHRS and CDR2 YFSETQ. The CDR3 has 15 amino acids. Trimming removed 0 bases from V and 2 bases from J, with 11 bases in between. The CDR3 loop is CASSLGPDLNYGYTF. The CDR3 DNA sequence: TGCGCCAGCAGCTTGGGACCGGACCTCAACTATGGCTACACCTTC. Full variable domain (remainder filled in from reference TRBV5-1 and TRBJ1-2): KAGVTQTPRYLIKTRGQQVTLSCSPISGHRSVSWYQQTPGQGLQFLFEYFSETQRNKGNFPGRFSGRQFSNSRSEMNVSTLELGDSALYLCASSLGPDLNYGYTFGSGTRLTVV.

The gene calls are TRBV4-1 and TRBJ1-1; no reliable D call. The CDR3 loop spans 15 amino acids. Germline V CDR1 and CDR2: MGHRA, YSYEKL. Trimming removed 3 bases at V and 7 bases at J, with 18 bases between. For the CDR3, the DNA is TGCGCCAGCAGCCAGGAACGGTCCTTAATAGGTGAAGCTTTCTTT. Translation: CASSQERSLIGEAFF.

This clonotype has at least ten counts. V usage is TRBV12-3 or TRBV12-4 and J usage is TRBJ2-3, with 7 bases aligning to TRBD2. J gave up 6 bases and V 7 bases, and 7 bases lay outside the gene matches. The CDR3 loop spans 13 amino acids. CDR3 DNA sequence: TGTGCCAGCAATGGACTAGGGGCGGATACGCAGTATTTT. Protein: CASNGLGADTQYF.

The chain combines TRBV28 with TRBJ1-2, with a weak D call TRBD1 (6 bases). Trimming removed 8 bases at V and 6 bases at J, with 13 bases between. The germline CDR1 and CDR2 sequences are MDHEN and SYDVKM. The CDR3 is 12 residues long. The DNA of the CDR3 is TGTGCCAGCGCCCACAGGGTGGATGGCTACACCTTC. It encodes CASAHRVDGYTF.

This clonotype has a handful of counts. The gene calls are TRBV20-1 and TRBJ2-7; D perhaps matches TRBD1 (7 bases). The CDR3 has 14 residues. Trimming took off 5 bases at V and 6 bases at J, with 20 bases between the two ends. Germline assignment: CDR1 DFQATT and CDR2 SNEGSKA (reference sequence). The CDR3 reads CSALPPAGGPEQYF. CDR3 DNA sequence: TGCAGTGCTCTCCCCCCGGCAGGGGGGCCCGAGCAGTACTTC.

This chain links TRBV20-1 with TRBJ2-7; D ambiguous. Per germline, CDR1 DFQATT and CDR2 SNEGSKA (reference sequence). The CDR3 sequence is 15 residues long. Trimming cost V 0 bases and J 1 base, with 13 bases left between them. CDR3 coding DNA: TGCAGTGCTAGAGATTTATTAGTCGGTTCCTACGAGCAGTACTTC. Amino acid sequence: CSARDLLVGSYEQYF.

As for this clonotype: This clone may be a read error of a much larger clone one base away. The chain uses TRBV2 and TRBJ1-2; tentative D call: TRBD1 (5 bases). V was clipped by 4 bases and J by 7 bases, with 10 bases between them. The CDR3 runs to 12 residues. CDR1 is SNHLY and CDR2 is FYNNEI in the germline V gene. In DNA form, the CDR3 reads TGTGCCAGCAGTGTATGGGGCAGTGGCTACACCTTC. Its translation is CASSVWGSGYTF. Combining the CDR3 with reference TRBV2 and TRBJ1-2 gives the whole variable domain EPEVTQTPSHQVTQMGQEVILRCVPISNHLYFYWYRQILGQKVEFLVSFYNNEISEKSEIFDDQFSVERPDGSNFTLKIRSTKLEDSAMYFCASSVWGSGYTFGSGTRLTVV.

This clonotype was counted many times. This sequence joins TRBV2 and TRBJ2-5; 13 bases are a match to TRBD2. Germline V CDR1 and CDR2: SNHLY, FYNNEI. V dropped 3 bases and J dropped 5; count of bases not matched to a gene: 3. This CDR3 has 15 residues. The CDR3 loop reads CASSDGLAGVETQYF. The CDR3 DNA is TGTGCCAGCAGTGATGGACTAGCGGGAGTGGAGACCCAGTACTTC.

In this sample, this clonotype turned up many times. V usage is TRBV6-1 and J usage is TRBJ2-5; no clear D. The CDR3 consists of 15 residues. Germline CDR1 and CDR2: MNHNS and SASEGT. The V end lost 6 bases, the J end lost 5 bases, and 19 bases lay between the germline ends. In DNA form, the CDR3 reads TGTGCCAGCAGGAGATCGGGCCCTAAGACGGAGACCCAGTACTTC. It is translated as CASRRSGPKTETQYF.

This clonotype showed up just a few times. V and J are TRBV19 and TRBJ2-7, with D uncertain. Germline V gene lookup returns CDR1 LNHDA and CDR2 SQIVND (reference sequence). The CDR3 spans 13 residues. Trimming removed 4 bases at V and 2 bases at J, with 9 bases between. CDR3 sequence (DNA): TGTGCCAGTAGTAACCAGGCTCCCTACGAGCAGTACTTC. Amino acid sequence: CASSNQAPYEQYF.

Many counts were recorded for this clonotype. The rearrangement uses TRBV28 and TRBJ1-6; tentative D call: TRBD1 (5 bases). The CDR3 has 14 amino acids. Germline V gives CDR1 MDHEN, CDR2 SYDVKM. Trimming shortened V by 7 bases and J by 5 bases, and 12 bases separated the two germline ends. This chain's CDR3 is CASMGGTNNSPLHF. The CDR3 nucleotides read TGTGCCAGCATGGGCGGGACTAATAATTCACCCCTCCACTTT.

This rearrangement joins TRBV24-1 to TRBJ2-7, with 10 bases lining up with TRBD2. The CDR3 has 16 residues. The V segment lost 3 bases and the J segment 2 bases; nucleotides outside the gene matches: 6. Germline V gene data show CDR1 as KGHDR and CDR2 as SFDVKD. CDR3 coding DNA: TGTGCCACCAGTGATCCCGGGACTAGCGAACCCTACGAGCAGTACTTC. It specifies CATSDPGTSEPYEQYF.

As to this clonotype: Likely a read error: the CDR3 ends without its conserved phenylalanine or tryptophan. J is TRBJ2-7 and V is TRBV5-1; D possibly corresponds to TRBD1 (6 bases). V lost 5 bases and J 5 bases, leaving 11 bases between the germline ends. Germline assignment: CDR1 SGHRS and CDR2 YFSETQ. The CDR3 length is 12 residues. This CDR3 reads CASSPQGDEQYL. The DNA for the CDR3 is TGCGCCAGCAGTCCACAGGGAGACGAGCAGTACCTC.

This clonotype was picked up a small number of times. Possible read error: a much larger clone is one base away. This chain links TRBV28 with TRBJ2-1; 8 bases are a match to TRBD2. This CDR3 region has 16 residues. V gave up 5 bases and J gave up 6 bases; unmatched junction bases: 12. The V gene's germline CDR1 is MDHEN and CDR2 SYDVKM. The CDR3 region is CASSSVTSESINEQFF. Written as DNA, the CDR3 is TGTGCCAGCAGTAGCGTGACTAGCGAGAGCATCAATGAGCAGTTCTTC.

This clonotype came up a few times. V is TRBV7-3 and J is TRBJ2-6; the D gene could be TRBD1 or TRBD2 (6 bases each). In germline, CDR1 is SGHTA, CDR2 FQGTGA. The CDR3 totals 18 residues. V was shortened by 5 bases and J by 2 bases, with 19 bases between the two germline ends. CDR3 sequence reads: CASSQDPGGGPGANVLTF. CDR3 in DNA: TGTGCCAGCAGCCAGGACCCCGGTGGGGGGCCTGGGGCCAACGTCCTGACTTTC.

This chain connects TRBV9 to TRBJ2-3; D may be TRBD1 (5 bases). Germline assignment: CDR1 SGDLS and CDR2 YYNGEE. V was clipped by 0 bases and J by 6 bases, with 17 bases between them. CDR3 length: 16 residues. The CDR3 region is CASSVGGSPEVDTQYF. CDR3 DNA: TGTGCCAGCAGCGTAGGGGGCTCCCCCGAAGTCGATACGCAGTATTTT. Supplemented by reference TRBV9 and TRBJ2-3, the full variable domain reads DSGVTQTPKHLITATGQRVTLRCSPRSGDLSVYWYQQSLDQGLQFLIQYYNGEERAKGNILERFSAQQFPDLHSELNLSSLELGDSALYFCASSVGGSPEVDTQYFGPGTRLTVL.